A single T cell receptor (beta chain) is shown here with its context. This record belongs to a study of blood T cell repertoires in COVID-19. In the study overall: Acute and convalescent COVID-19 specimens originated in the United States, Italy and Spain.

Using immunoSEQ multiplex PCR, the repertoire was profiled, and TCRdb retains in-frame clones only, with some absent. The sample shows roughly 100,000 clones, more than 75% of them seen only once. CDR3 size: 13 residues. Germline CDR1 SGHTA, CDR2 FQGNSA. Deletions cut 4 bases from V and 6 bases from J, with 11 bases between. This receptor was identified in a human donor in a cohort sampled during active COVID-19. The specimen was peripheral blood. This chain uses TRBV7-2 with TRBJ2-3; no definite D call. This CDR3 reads CASSSNGFDTQYF. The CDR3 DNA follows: TGTGCCAGCAGCTCGAATGGCTTTGATACGCAGTATTTT.